This TCR beta chain derives from a study of T-cell reconstitution after alpha-beta-depleted transplantation in children (dated by TCRdb to 2016 to 2018). For the study in its entirety: Using TCR repertoire profiling, the study quantitatively followed how T-cell immune reconstitution unfolded in children after TCRalphabeta/CD19-depleted allogeneic hematopoietic cell transplantation.

CDR1 and CDR2, per the germline V gene (reference sequence), are SGHNT and YYREEE. The CDR3 goes from the cysteine to the phenylalanine over 17 residues. Left in the record is the CDR3 DNA by itself, 51 bases read in frame from the first base. The junction shows trimming of 3 bases on V and 5 bases on J, and the gene matches do not reach 6 bases of it. Study-wide conclusions, independent of this receptor: Over subsequent months, a decline in hyperexpanded clone frequencies was noted, and after one year, T-cell counts and TCRbeta diversity were mostly ascribed to newly produced T cells. The high TCRbeta diversity at day 60 in some patients was ascribed to recipient T cells and intrathymic progenitors that had survived conditioning. Apparently early alphabetaT-cell count recovery about two months after transplant reportedly relied on only several hundred rapidly expanded clones derived from non-depleted graft cells.

The treatment or condition label on this specimen signifies: allogeneic hematopoietic cell transplantation with graft depleted of TCRalphabeta T cells and CD19 B cells. The children who served as transplant recipients had been given grafts of TCRalphabeta/CD19-depleted allogeneic hematopoietic cells. In this sample, this clonotype turned up a few times. Its antigen remains unidentified. No much larger clone is present one base from it, and per-base qualities are unavailable. The protocol used for the library was PCR. Sequencing took place on an Illumina HiSeq 2500. To normalize quantification of the TCRbeta repertoire, the TCR libraries were built with molecular barcoding that relied on unique molecular identifiers. The public reads were run again by TCRdb, first through fastp at Q25 and then through MiXCR, and only productive beta chains were kept. Rows with one shared CDR3 protein collapse into an entry with the most common genes and DNA. The sample yields hundreds of thousands of distinct CDR3 sequences; around 13% were counted once. 0.79% of the sample is taken by the ten largest.

The chain uses TRBV5-4 and TRBJ2-2; TRBD2 matches 14 bases in the middle. The sample consisted of PBMCs, taken before TCRalphabeta/CD19-depleted stem cell transplant. This clonotype originated in a girl aged 2-10 years with congenital amegakaryocytic thrombocytopenia, due to receive a stem cell transplant. The DNA reads TGTGCCAGCAGCTCTGGACTAGCGGGAGGTTATACCGGGGAGCTGTTTTTT. This encodes CASSSGLAGGYTGELFF.